The 15 T cell receptor beta chains in this list originate from one sample, sequenced in a study of vaccination and CD4 T cells after COVID-19. Specified treatment: approximately 9-day PBMC culture with coronavirus spike peptide pools or control peptides (ViraFEST assay). What these receptors recognize is not known. The Oncomine TCR Beta short-read assay generated sequence data from the DNA of cultured CD4+ T cells. From the PCR reads, TCRdb called clonotypes with MiXCR, one entry per CDR3 protein. The sample has some 7,000 distinct CDR3 sequences, 73% seen once. Specimen: CD4+ T cells from blood, cultured in vitro. These receptors were taken from a human donor who had recovered from COVID-19.

The rearrangement links TRBV24-1 to TRBJ2-7; 8 bases fit TRBD1. Germline V gives CDR1 KGHDR, CDR2 SFDVKD. The length of the CDR3 is 15 residues. J lost 4 bases, V lost 5 bases, and 9 bases had no gene match. The CDR3 loop reads CATSATVRGLYEQYF. DNA of the CDR3: TGTGCCACCAGTGCCACTGTCAGGGGGCTGTACGAGCAGTACTTC.

The genes are TRBV20-1 and TRBJ2-1; 11 bases are a match to TRBD2. This CDR3 contains 19 residues. CDR1 is DFQATT, CDR2 SNEGSKA, per germline (reference sequence). The ends lost 0 bases at V and 0 bases at J; junction bases unmatched: 10. Here the CDR3 reads CSARDRTSGSSSSYNEQFF. The CDR3 coding sequence is TGCAGTGCTAGAGATCGAACTAGCGGGAGCTCCAGCTCCTACAATGAGCAGTTCTTC.

This chain joins TRBV6-1 and TRBJ1-5; 7 nucleotides match TRBD1. The germline gives CDR1 MNHNS, CDR2 SASEGT. V gave up 5 bases and J gave up 5 bases; unmatched junction bases: 3. This CDR3 region has 13 residues. The CDR3 is CASSRQGDQPQHF. In DNA, the CDR3 is TGTGCCAGCAGTAGGCAGGGGGATCAGCCCCAGCATTTT.

The chain combines TRBV6-1 with TRBJ2-1; D gene ambiguous. V was clipped by 6 bases and J by 0 bases, with 6 bases between them. This CDR3 has 13 residues. Germline V gives CDR1 MNHNS, CDR2 SASEGT. For the CDR3, the DNA is TGTGCCAGCAGACCCAGCTCCTACAATGAGCAGTTCTTC. Residues: CASRPSSYNEQFF.

The rearrangement joins TRBV20-1 to TRBJ1-6; 9 nucleotides line up with TRBD1. Trimming cost V 6 bases and J 9 bases; bases outside gene matches: 6. This CDR3 region has 13 residues. Germline V gene data show CDR1 as DFQATT and CDR2 as SNEGSKA (reference sequence). CDR3 DNA sequence: TGCAGTGCCCCACCGGGACAGGGTTCACCCCTCCACTTT. As protein: CSAPPGQGSPLHF.

The chain has TRBV20-1 and TRBJ1-6, with a weak D call TRBD1 (6 bases). The CDR3 has 12 residues. The V end lost 7 bases, the J end lost 8 bases, and 12 bases lay between the germline ends. The germline gives CDR1 DFQATT, CDR2 SNEGSKA (reference sequence). CDR3 region: CSVGGWDSPLHF. Here the CDR3 DNA reads TGCAGTGTAGGGGGTTGGGATTCACCCCTCCACTTT.

The rearrangement links TRBV6-1 to TRBJ2-1; D ambiguous. Trimming took 7 bases from V and 9 from J, leaving 16 bases between them. The CDR3 extends over 13 amino acids. Germline CDR1 is MNHNS and CDR2 is SASEGT. In DNA form, the CDR3 reads TGTGCCAGCACCGAGATAGGGCGGAGTGAGCAGTTCTTC. This sequence encodes CASTEIGRSEQFF.

V is TRBV20-1 and J is TRBJ2-1; tentative D call: TRBD2 (6 bases). Looked up from germline, CDR1 is DFQATT and CDR2 is SNEGSKA (reference sequence). The CDR3 runs to 13 residues. Trimming shortened V by 5 bases and J by 5 bases, and 13 bases separated the two germline ends. CDR3 DNA sequence: TGCAGTGCTCCCCCGGGACTTCACAATGAGCAGTTCTTC. Amino acids: CSAPPGLHNEQFF.

The CDR3 reads CSAKRTAGYTF. The CDR3 DNA follows: TGCAGTGCTAAAAGGACAGCGGGCTACACCTTC. The V and J genes are TRBV20-1 and TRBJ1-2; D is possibly TRBD1 (6 bases). The ends were cut back, 4 bases at V and 8 bases at J, with 11 bases in the middle. Germline CDR1 DFQATT, CDR2 SNEGSKA (reference sequence). The CDR3 extends over 11 amino acids.

The chain couples TRBV28 to TRBJ1-2, with a possible D match to TRBD1 (5 bases). Germline V gene lookup returns CDR1 MDHEN and CDR2 SYDVKM. The CDR3 contains 13 residues. V lost 3 bases and J lost 8, with 13 bases in between. The CDR3, as DNA: TGTGCCAGCAGTTTGTATACAGGCCAGGGCTACACCTTC. Residues: CASSLYTGQGYTF.

This clonotype has a handful of counts. The chain has TRBV19 and TRBJ1-5; D not certain. Trimming removed 7 bases at V and 5 bases at J, with 18 bases between. Germline values: CDR1 LNHDA, CDR2 SQIVND (reference sequence). This CDR3 has 15 amino acids. CDR3 nucleotides: TGTGCCAGTACCACTACCGGCAGTTTCTATCAGCCCCAGCATTTT. This codes for CASTTTGSFYQPQHF. Full variable domain (outside the CDR3, taken from reference TRBV19 and TRBJ1-5): DGGITQSPKYLFRKEGQNVTLSCEQNLNHDAMYWYRQDPGQGLRLIYYSQIVNDFQKGDIAEGYSVSREKKESFPLTVTSAQKNPTAFYLCASTTTGSFYQPQHFGDGTRLSIL.

The V and J genes are TRBV28 and TRBJ2-5; no reliable D call. The CDR3 has 14 residues. Germline V CDR1 and CDR2: MDHEN, SYDVKM. Between the trimmed V and J ends, which lost 6 bases and 5 bases, there was a span of 16 bases. The CDR3 loop reads CASREIRVQETQYF. The CDR3 coding sequence is TGTGCCAGCAGGGAGATAAGGGTTCAGGAGACCCAGTACTTC.

The chain employs TRBV20-1 and TRBJ2-5; D tentatively reads TRBD1 or TRBD2 (5 bases each). V was shortened by 3 bases and J by 7 bases, with 15 bases between the two germline ends. The germline CDR1 and CDR2 sequences are DFQATT and SNEGSKA (reference sequence). The CDR3 length is 13 residues. DNA for the CDR3: TGCAGTGCTAGGAGGCCGGGGCCCGGGACCCAGTACTTC. Translated, it gives CSARRPGPGTQYF.

The rearrangement joins TRBV24-1 to TRBJ1-5; no clear D gene. The V gene lost 4 bases and the J gene lost 7 bases, with 13 bases spanning the gap. This CDR3 is 14 amino acids long. Per germline, CDR1 KGHDR and CDR2 SFDVKD. The CDR3: CATSDSDVMQPQHF. Here the CDR3 DNA reads TGTGCCACCAGTGACTCCGATGTGATGCAGCCCCAGCATTTT.

A few counts support this clonotype. The chain recombines TRBV6-1 with TRBJ1-2; D uncertain. The germline V and J ends were trimmed by 5 bases and 8 bases, with 9 bases remaining between them. The CDR3 has 11 amino acids. Germline loops: CDR1 MNHNS, CDR2 SASEGT. CDR3 nucleotides: TGTGCCAGCAGTACGGCCAGAGGCTACACCTTC. As protein: CASSTARGYTF.